The TCR beta chain under discussion was sequenced for a study of T-cell reconstitution after alpha-beta-depleted transplantation in children. There are 12 residues in the CDR3. CDR1 is LGHDT and CDR2 is YNNKEL in the germline V gene (reference sequence). J was trimmed by 6 bases and V by 10 bases; bases with no gene match: 5. Unique molecular identifiers were built into the TCRbeta library. TCRdb re-called the PCR reads with MiXCR, one entry per CDR3 protein. In the table there are approximately 800,000 distinct CDR3 sequences, about 16% of which are singletons. Study outcomes and limitations: In some patients, recipient T cells and intrathymic progenitors surviving conditioning explained high day-60 diversity. The main origin of T-cell counts and diversity one year after transplant was newly produced T cells. Reported findings indicate that, about two months after transplant, alpha-beta T cells came from several hundred expanded clones, which were derived from non-depleted graft cells.

This clonotype has just a few counts. Its antigen is as yet unknown. The sample was PBMCs, mostly from graft donor cells, taken 360 days after TCRalphabeta/CD19-depleted stem cell transplant. The rearrangement joins TRBV3-1 to TRBJ2-5; 10 bases are shared with TRBD2. This TCR came from a male patient between 5 and 17 years old who had a stem cell transplant for acute lymphoblastic leukemia, so the T cells may come from the graft donor. CDR3 coding DNA: TGTGCCACGACTAGCGGGCCCAAGACCCAGTACTTC. It specifies CATTSGPKTQYF.